A single sample is the source of the 9 T cell receptor beta chains below, sequenced in a study of blood T cells in healthy people across ages. Using a J-beta primer mix together with a sample-barcoded 5' primer, a second PCR was run for about 7 to 12 cycles. TCRdb passed the 5' RACE reads through MiXCR, listing each CDR3 protein once. Of around 940,000 distinct CDR3 sequences detected, roughly half appear once; the ten largest clones hold about 21%. Sequencing was done on a sample of blood. These receptors came from a woman aged 55-70 years in good health.

V gene TRBV20-1 combines with J gene TRBJ2-1, with D hard to call. V gave up 7 bases and J gave up 9 bases, with 22 bases separating them. The CDR3 loop spans 14 amino acids. Germline CDR1 and CDR2: DFQATT and SNEGSKA (reference sequence). The CDR3 region has the DNA TGCAGTGTTCGAATCGGGCCCTACCTCGGTGAGCAGTTCTTC. Translating it yields CSVRIGPYLGEQFF.

This chain connects TRBV7-9 to TRBJ1-5, with TRBD1 matching over 9 bases. With V trimmed by 6 bases and J by 6 bases, 12 bases remained unmatched. The CDR3 consists of 16 residues. Per the germline V gene, CDR1 is SEHNR and CDR2 is FQNEAQ (reference sequence). The chain's CDR3 is CASSFNTGTGSQPQHF. The DNA for the CDR3 is TGTGCCAGCAGTTTTAACACCGGGACAGGGAGTCAGCCCCAGCATTTT.

This sequence joins TRBV7-2 and TRBJ2-5; 7 bases are shared with TRBD2. The CDR3 has 14 amino acids. The trim removed 5 bases at V and 4 bases at J, leaving 7 bases unmatched. CDR1 SGHTA and CDR2 FQGNSA come from the germline V gene. For the CDR3, the DNA is TGTGCCAGCAGCAAGAGTCGGGGGGTAGAGACCCAGTACTTC. This encodes CASSKSRGVETQYF.

CDR3 bases: TGCGCCAGCAGCCAAGTTTATGATGAGCAGTACTTC. Translating gives CASSQVYDEQYF. This chain connects TRBV4-1 to TRBJ2-7, with D uncertain. CDR1 MGHRA and CDR2 YSYEKL come from the germline V gene. Trimming removed 1 base at V and 7 bases at J, with 8 bases between. The CDR3 is 12 amino acids.

This clonotype occurred many times. The chain carries TRBV20-1 and TRBJ1-5; 7 bases are shared with TRBD1. V was clipped by 7 bases and J by 1 base; unmatched bases: 7. Germline V gene data show CDR1 as DFQATT and CDR2 as SNEGSKA (reference sequence). The CDR3 contains 14 residues. CDR3 bases: TGCAGTGTCCCCGACAGGGTGAGCAATCAGCCCCAGCATTTT. Its protein is CSVPDRVSNQPQHF.

V is TRBV7-8 and J is TRBJ2-7; weak D call: TRBD2 (6 bases). V was pared by 2 bases and J by 0 bases, with 20 bases between. Germline CDR1 is SGHVS and CDR2 is FQNEAQ. This CDR3 region has 18 residues. The CDR3: CASSLRRLPGESSYEQYF. The CDR3 nucleotides read TGTGCCAGCAGCTTACGACGTCTGCCGGGGGAAAGCTCCTACGAGCAGTACTTC.

The gene calls are TRBV7-9 and TRBJ2-7, with TRBD2 as a possible D gene (6 bases). V lost 8 bases, J lost 5 bases, and 16 bases lay in between. Germline V CDR1 and CDR2: SEHNR, FQNEAQ (reference sequence). The CDR3 contains 13 residues. The CDR3 DNA is TGTGCCAGCCGCATAACGGGAGCCGACGAGCAGTACTTC. Residues: CASRITGADEQYF.

This rearrangement joins TRBV20-1 to TRBJ2-5, with 7 bases matching TRBD2. CDR3 length: 13 residues. The trim removed 3 bases at V and 1 base at J, leaving 2 bases unmatched. Germline V gives CDR1 DFQATT, CDR2 SNEGSKA (reference sequence). Here the CDR3 reads CSASASGQETQYF. CDR3 DNA: TGCAGTGCTAGCGCTAGCGGCCAAGAGACCCAGTACTTC.

The chain has TRBV6-2 or TRBV6-3 and TRBJ2-6, with D unclear. V was trimmed by 6 bases and J by 0 bases, leaving 6 bases between them. The CDR3 runs to 14 residues. The V gene's germline CDR1 is MNHEY and CDR2 SVGEGT. CDR3 DNA: TGTGCCAGCAGACTGTACTCTGGGGCCAACGTCCTGACTTTC. The encoded protein is CASRLYSGANVLTF.